This T cell receptor (beta chain) comes out of a study of blood T cell repertoires in COVID-19. On the study more broadly: The United States, Italy and Spain provided the acute and convalescent COVID-19 samples. T cells, B-cell-depleted T cells, or PBMCs supplied cDNA or gDNA.

There are a few counts of this clone. CDR1 MNHNS and CDR2 SASEGT come from the germline V gene. The ends were cut back, 3 bases at V and 5 bases at J, with 14 bases in the middle. The CDR3 spans 15 residues. In the authors' workflow: Reference gene primer amplification in the assay estimated nucleated cell counts. Measured with immunoSEQ multiplex PCR; TCRdb has only the in-frame clones, and not every one. Clone size and V and J calls were adopted from that table, with D and trimming inferred from the DNA. The sample includes over 50,000 clones, around four fifths of them seen just once. The clonotype comes from a man in his 70s with acute or convalescent COVID-19. The chain joins TRBV6-1 to TRBJ1-5; D is perhaps TRBD1 (5 bases). Material for sequencing was peripheral blood. The CDR3 nucleotides are TGTGCCAGCAGTGATACAGGCTTCTCCCATCAGCCCCAGCATTTT. Its translation is CASSDTGFSHQPQHF.